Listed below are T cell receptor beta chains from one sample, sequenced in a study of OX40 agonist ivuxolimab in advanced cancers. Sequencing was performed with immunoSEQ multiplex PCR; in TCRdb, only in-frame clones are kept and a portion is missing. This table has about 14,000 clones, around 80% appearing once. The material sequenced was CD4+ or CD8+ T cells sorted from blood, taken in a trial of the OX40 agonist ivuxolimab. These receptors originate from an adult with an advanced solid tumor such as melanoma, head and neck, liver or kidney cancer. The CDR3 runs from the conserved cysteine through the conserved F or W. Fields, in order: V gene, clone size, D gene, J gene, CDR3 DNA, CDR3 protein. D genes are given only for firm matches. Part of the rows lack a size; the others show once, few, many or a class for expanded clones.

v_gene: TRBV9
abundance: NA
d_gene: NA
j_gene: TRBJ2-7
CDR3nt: TGTGCCAGCAGCGTCGGCCAGGGGAATTACGAGCAGTACTTC
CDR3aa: CASSVGQGNYEQYF

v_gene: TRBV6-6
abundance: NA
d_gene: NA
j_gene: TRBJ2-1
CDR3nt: TGTGCCAGCAGTTACCCCCTAGGGCAGGGTGACGAGCAGTTCTTC
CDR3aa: CASSYPLGQGDEQFF

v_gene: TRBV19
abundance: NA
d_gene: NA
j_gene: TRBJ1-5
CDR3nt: TGTGCCAGTAGTCTTCAGGGGTTAGGCAATCAGCCCCAGCATTTT
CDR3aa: CASSLQGLGNQPQHF

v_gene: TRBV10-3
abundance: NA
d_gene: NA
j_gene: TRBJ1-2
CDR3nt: TGTGCCATCAGGGCATTGGATGGCTACACCTTC
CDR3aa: CAIRALDGYTF

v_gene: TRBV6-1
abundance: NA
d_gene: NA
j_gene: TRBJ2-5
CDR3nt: TGTGCCAGCAGGGACAGTGGGGGTGGAGAGACCCAGTACTTC
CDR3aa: CASRDSGGGETQYF

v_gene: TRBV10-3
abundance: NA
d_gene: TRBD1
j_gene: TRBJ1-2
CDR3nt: TGTGCCACCCTGGGGACAGGTGGCTACACCTTC
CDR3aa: CATLGTGGYTF

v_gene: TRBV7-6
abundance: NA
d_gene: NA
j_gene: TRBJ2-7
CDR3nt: TGTGCCAGCAGCTTAGCGCAAGGGTCGAGCGAGCAGTACTTC
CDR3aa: CASSLAQGSSEQYF

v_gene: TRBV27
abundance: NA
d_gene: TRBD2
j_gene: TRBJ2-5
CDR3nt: TGTGCCAGCAGTACTGTAGCGGGGGCTCCGGAGACCCAGTACTTC
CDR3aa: CASSTVAGAPETQYF

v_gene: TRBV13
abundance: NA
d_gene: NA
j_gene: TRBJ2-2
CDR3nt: TGTGCCAGCAGCTTAGTTCGCACCGGGGAGCTGTTTTTT
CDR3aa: CASSLVRTGELFF

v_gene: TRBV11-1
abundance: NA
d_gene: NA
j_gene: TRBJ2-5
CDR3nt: TGTGCCAGCAGCGAATCAGGGGGGGTAGAGACCCAGTACTTC
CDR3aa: CASSESGGVETQYF

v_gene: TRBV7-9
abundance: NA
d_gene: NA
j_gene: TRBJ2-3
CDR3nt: TGTGCCAGCAGCACATGGCTAGTCAAATCAACAGATACGCAGTATTTT
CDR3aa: CASSTWLVKSTDTQYF

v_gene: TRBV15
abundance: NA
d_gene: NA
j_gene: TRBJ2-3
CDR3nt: TGTGCCACCAGCAGAGCCTGGGGACTCACAGATACGCAGTATTTT
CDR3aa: CATSRAWGLTDTQYF

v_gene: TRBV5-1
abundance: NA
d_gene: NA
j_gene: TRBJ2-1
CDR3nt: TGCGCCAGCAGCTTTAATTCCCATAGTTCCAATGAGCAGTTCTTC
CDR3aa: CASSFNSHSSNEQFF

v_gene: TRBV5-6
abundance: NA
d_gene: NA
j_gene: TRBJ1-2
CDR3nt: TGTGCCAGCAGCGTGGCCGGGACCAGGAAGGGCTACACCTTC
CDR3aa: CASSVAGTRKGYTF

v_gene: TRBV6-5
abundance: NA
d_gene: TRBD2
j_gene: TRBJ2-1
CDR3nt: TGTGCCAGTGCGGGGGGGAATGAGCAGTTCTTC
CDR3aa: CASAGGNEQFF

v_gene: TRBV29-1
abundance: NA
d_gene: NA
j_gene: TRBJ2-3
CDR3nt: TGCAGCGTCGGGGACGTAGGGAACAAAGCAGATACGCAGTATTTT
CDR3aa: CSVGDVGNKADTQYF

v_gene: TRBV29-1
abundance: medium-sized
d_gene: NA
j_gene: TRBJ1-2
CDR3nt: TGCAGCGTTGAAGTTGCAGGGTACGGCTACACCTTC
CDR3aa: CSVEVAGYGYTF

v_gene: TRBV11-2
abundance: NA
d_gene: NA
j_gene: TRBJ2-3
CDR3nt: TGTGCCAGCAGCCCAGGGGAGACCCATACGCAGTATTTT
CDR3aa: CASSPGETHTQYF

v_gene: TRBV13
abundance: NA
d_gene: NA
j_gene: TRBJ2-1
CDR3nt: TGTGCCAGCAGCCCAGAGGGGGGGGATGAGCAGTTCTTC
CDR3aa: CASSPEGGDEQFF

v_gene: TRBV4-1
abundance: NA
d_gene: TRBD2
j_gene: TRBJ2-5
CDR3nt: TGCGCCAGCAGCCAAGGGATAGCGGGAGAGGAGACCCAGTACTTC
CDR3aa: CASSQGIAGEETQYF

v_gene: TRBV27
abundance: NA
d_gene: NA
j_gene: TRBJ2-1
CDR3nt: TGTGCCAGCAGTTTTGGATTCCCGGGGGCAAGCTCCTACAATGAGCAGTTCTTC
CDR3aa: CASSFGFPGASSYNEQFF

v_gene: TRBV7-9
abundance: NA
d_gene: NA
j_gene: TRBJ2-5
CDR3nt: TGTGCCAGCAGCCACCGGACGGAAGAAGAGACCCAGTACTTC
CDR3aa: CASSHRTEEETQYF

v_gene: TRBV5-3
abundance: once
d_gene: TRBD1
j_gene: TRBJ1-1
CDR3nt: TGTGCCAGAAGCTTGGCCTGGGGACAGGGAGGAGAGAACACTGAAGCTTTCTTT
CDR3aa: CARSLAWGQGGENTEAFF

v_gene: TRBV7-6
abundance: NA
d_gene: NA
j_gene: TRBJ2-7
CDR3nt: TGTGCCAGCAGCAAATCCCTGGGGGAGCAGTACTTC
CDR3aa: CASSKSLGEQYF

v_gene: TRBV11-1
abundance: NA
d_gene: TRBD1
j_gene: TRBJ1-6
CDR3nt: TGTGCCAGCAGCGACCGGGACAGGGATAATTCACCCCTCCACTTT
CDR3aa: CASSDRDRDNSPLHF

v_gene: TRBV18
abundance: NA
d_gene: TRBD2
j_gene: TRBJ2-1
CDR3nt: TGTGCCAGCTCACCACCTCTAGCGGCCCCCTCCTACAATGAGCAGTTCTTC
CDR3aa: CASSPPLAAPSYNEQFF

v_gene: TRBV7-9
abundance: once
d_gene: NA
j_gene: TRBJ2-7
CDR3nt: TGTGCCAGCAGCTTAGCGCCAGGGTACGAGCAGTACTTC
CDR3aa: CASSLAPGYEQYF

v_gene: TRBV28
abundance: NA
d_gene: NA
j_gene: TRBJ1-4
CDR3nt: TGTGCCAGCAGTTTGACTCCAGGGACTAATGAAAAACTGTTTTTT
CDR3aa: CASSLTPGTNEKLFF